These 15 T cell receptor beta chains share one sample of origin, sequenced in a study of blood T cell repertoires in COVID-19. The data were produced by immunoSEQ multiplex PCR, yet TCRdb's version contains in-frame clones alone and is incomplete. The sample has 100,000 or so clones; approximately 84% are singletons. Sequencing was carried out using peripheral blood. These receptor sequences come from a man aged 35 to 55 with active or convalescent COVID-19.

This chain links TRBV27 with TRBJ2-3; tentatively, D is TRBD2 (5 bases). Trimming took off 1 base at V and 0 bases at J, with 8 bases between the two ends. Germline V lookup: CDR1 MNHEY, CDR2 SMNVEV (reference sequence). This CDR3 contains 15 residues. The CDR3 DNA is TGTGCCAGCAGTTTATGGGAGCAGAGCACAGATACGCAGTATTTT. Its protein product is CASSLWEQSTDTQYF.

This chain uses TRBV5-1 with TRBJ1-4; no firm D call. CDR3 length: 17 residues. The germline V and J ends were trimmed by 0 bases and 0 bases, with 12 bases remaining between them. Germline-derived CDR1 and CDR2 are SGHRS and YFSETQ. CDR3 sequence reads: CASSLGRGWATNEKLFF. In nucleotides, the CDR3 is TGCGCCAGCAGCTTGGGGCGGGGTTGGGCAACTAATGAAAAACTGTTTTTT.

This clone was observed a single time. The chain couples TRBV2 to TRBJ2-1, with TRBD2 identical over 8 bases. This CDR3 contains 16 residues. Germline loops: CDR1 SNHLY, CDR2 FYNNEI. V dropped 1 base and J dropped 3; count of bases not matched to a gene: 5. CDR3 sequence: CASSEGSGGDYNEQFF. CDR3 nucleotide sequence: TGTGCCAGCAGTGAAGGGAGCGGGGGCGACTACAATGAGCAGTTCTTC.

V gene TRBV3-1 (or the pseudogene TRBV3-2) combines with J gene TRBJ2-7; D call uncertain. The CDR3 runs to 14 residues. CDR1 is LGHDT and CDR2 is YNNKEL in the germline V gene (reference sequence). Trimming shortened V by 1 base and J by 2 bases, and 9 bases separated the two germline ends. CDR3 nucleotide sequence: TGTGCCAGCAGCCAAGGGTTGGCAGCCTACGAGCAGTACTTC. It is translated as CASSQGLAAYEQYF.

Only one count was recorded for this clone. The V gene is TRBV6-5, the J gene TRBJ2-1; TRBD1 might be the D (7 bases). The V and J ends lost 4 bases and 7 bases respectively, with 17 bases between them. CDR1 is MNHEY and CDR2 is SVGAGI in the germline V gene. This CDR3 spans 15 amino acids. CDR3 residues: CASSSPGAGGNEQFF. In DNA, the CDR3 is TGTGCCAGCAGTTCGCCCGGGGCAGGGGGGAATGAGCAGTTCTTC.

This rearrangement joins TRBV7-2 to TRBJ2-6, with a possible D match to TRBD1 (5 bases). The CDR3 totals 17 residues. V lost 5 bases, J lost 1 base, and 15 bases lay in between. Germline CDR1 is SGHTA and CDR2 is FQGNSA. CDR3 loop: CASSIRQRRSGANVLTF. CDR3 nucleotides: TGTGCCAGCAGCATACGACAGCGACGGTCTGGGGCCAACGTCCTGACTTTC.

The V and J genes are TRBV6-5 and TRBJ1-4; D ambiguous. The CDR3 length is 15 residues. V gave up 4 bases and J gave up 5 bases, with 14 bases separating them. Germline loops: CDR1 MNHEY, CDR2 SVGAGI. CDR3 in amino acids: CASSSPTGKNEKLFF. The CDR3 coding sequence is TGTGCCAGCAGTTCACCGACGGGAAAGAATGAAAAACTGTTTTTT.

In this sample, this clone turned up a few times. The J gene is TRBJ1-4, the V gene TRBV27, with D perhaps TRBD1 (5 bases). Germline CDR1 is MNHEY and CDR2 is SMNVEV (reference sequence). The CDR3 consists of 14 residues. Trimming pared 6 bases from V and 5 bases from J, leaving 13 bases between. The CDR3 here is CASSRAPRNEKLFF. The CDR3, as DNA: TGTGCCAGCAGCAGGGCCCCGCGAAATGAAAAACTGTTTTTT. Using reference TRBV27 and TRBJ1-4 for the parts outside the CDR3, the full variable domain is EAQVTQNPRYLITVTGKKLTVTCSQNMNHEYMSWYRQDPGLGLRQIYYSMNVEVTDKGDVPEGYKVSRKEKRNFPLILESPSPNQTSLYFCASSRAPRNEKLFFGSGTQLSVL.

The V gene is TRBV12-3 or TRBV12-4, the J gene TRBJ1-5; D is uncertain. The V end lost 4 bases, the J end lost 9 bases, and 13 bases lay between the germline ends. The CDR3 runs to 13 residues. This CDR3 is CASSSADGRPQHF. In nucleotides, the CDR3 is TGTGCCAGCAGTTCTGCCGATGGGAGGCCCCAGCATTTT.

The chain joins TRBV19 to TRBJ1-2; TRBD1 is a possible D gene (5 bases). This CDR3 has 12 residues. Germline V gene lookup returns CDR1 LNHDA and CDR2 SQIVND (reference sequence). Trimming cost V 7 bases and J 8 bases, with 14 bases left between them. This CDR3 reads CASISRDGGYTF. The CDR3 DNA reads as TGTGCCAGTATCAGCAGGGATGGAGGCTACACCTTC.

The V and J genes are TRBV19 and TRBJ2-5, with D perhaps TRBD2 (7 bases). The V end lost 6 bases, the J end lost 5 bases, and 16 bases lay between the germline ends. CDR1 and CDR2 (germline): LNHDA, SQIVND (reference sequence). The CDR3 consists of 14 residues. For the CDR3, the DNA is TGTGCCAGTAGGCCTCGGGGAGGGGGGGAGACCCAGTACTTC. Amino acids: CASRPRGGGETQYF.

Here the CDR3 reads CASGKRGTNTIYF. CDR3 coding DNA: TGTGCCAGCGGCAAGCGGGGCACAAACACCATATATTTT. J is TRBJ1-3 and V is TRBV3-1 (or the pseudogene TRBV3-2), with D possibly matching TRBD1 (5 bases). The CDR3 length is 13 residues. Germline loops: CDR1 LGHDT, CDR2 YNNKEL (reference sequence). V was shortened by 8 bases and J by 6 bases, with 14 bases between the two germline ends.

The J gene is TRBJ2-2, the V gene TRBV5-1; no clear D. V was clipped by 4 bases and J by 2 bases, with 3 bases between them. Germline lookup yields CDR1 SGHRS and CDR2 YFSETQ. The CDR3 covers 12 residues. The CDR3 spells CASSLNTGELFF. CDR3 sequence (DNA): TGCGCCAGCAGCCTCAACACCGGGGAGCTGTTTTTT. The full variable domain, rest sourced from reference TRBV5-1 and TRBJ2-2, is KAGVTQTPRYLIKTRGQQVTLSCSPISGHRSVSWYQQTPGQGLQFLFEYFSETQRNKGNFPGRFSGRQFSNSRSEMNVSTLELGDSALYLCASSLNTGELFFGEGSRLTVL.

This chain links TRBV19 with TRBJ1-5, with TRBD1 as a possible D gene (6 bases). The CDR3 has 14 amino acids. CDR1 and CDR2 (germline): LNHDA, SQIVND (reference sequence). V shed 9 bases and J shed 4 bases, with 16 bases lying between them. DNA of the CDR3: TGTGCCAGCTCAGGAGGACAGACTAATCAGCCCCAGCATTTT. Its translation is CASSGGQTNQPQHF.

This clone was found a few times. The J gene is TRBJ2-2, the V gene TRBV5-1, with D perhaps TRBD1 (6 bases). Trimming left V 7 bases short and J 3 bases short, with 16 bases between. CDR3 size: 15 residues. The germline gives CDR1 SGHRS, CDR2 YFSETQ. The CDR3 protein is CASASGAGYTGELFF. CDR3 DNA: TGCGCCAGCGCCTCAGGGGCGGGTTACACCGGGGAGCTGTTTTTT.